Listed below are T cell receptor beta chains from one sample, sequenced in a study of blood T cell repertoires in COVID-19. Repertoires were generated with immunoSEQ multiplex PCR, while TCRdb's copy carries only in-frame clones and drops some. The profile shows about 99,000 clones, 89% of them singletons. The sequencing sample was made of peripheral blood. The receptor source for this set is an elderly woman in a cohort sampled during active COVID-19. The CDR3 runs from the conserved cysteine through the conserved F or W. A D gene is named only where the DNA matches it firmly. Rows give clone size only sometimes, using once, few, many, or a class for an expanded clone.

once TRBJ1-6 TRBD1 TRBV5-1 16 CASSSWDRGRDSPLHF TGCGCCAGCAGCTCCTGGGACAGGGGGCGAGATTCACCCCTCCACTTT
. TRBJ1-1 . TRBV6-2/TRBV6-3 17 CASSSSGTKARNTEAFF TGTGCCAGCAGTTCTTCCGGGACAAAAGCGAGGAACACTGAAGCTTTCTTT
. TRBJ2-7 . TRBV7-2 15 CASSDRRTISYEQYF TGTGCCAGCAGCGATAGACGGACTATCTCCTACGAGCAGTACTTC
once TRBJ2-7 . TRBV30 14 CAWSVGGSSYEQYF TGTGCCTGGAGTGTAGGAGGGAGCTCCTACGAGCAGTACTTC
. TRBJ1-3 TRBD1 TRBV11-2 15 CASSTTGLGGNTIYF TGTGCCAGCAGCACGACAGGGTTGGGAGGAAACACCATATATTTT
. TRBJ1-3 . TRBV6-5 15 CASSYAGAPGNTIYF TGTGCCAGCAGTTACGCAGGGGCGCCTGGAAACACCATATATTTT
. TRBJ2-2 TRBD1 TRBV7-7 14 CASSPRTGAGELFF TGTGCTAGCAGCCCTAGGACAGGGGCCGGGGAGCTGTTTTTT
. TRBJ2-1 . TRBV5-1 13 CASSLGGPNEQFF TGCGCCAGCAGCTTGGGGGGGCCGAATGAGCAGTTCTTC
. TRBJ1-2 TRBD1 TRBV6-5 16 CASSYRWTGANYGYTF TGTGCCAGCAGTTATAGATGGACAGGGGCGAACTATGGCTACACCTTC
. TRBJ1-5 TRBD1 TRBV30 15 CAWRGDSTNNQPQHF TGTGCCTGGAGGGGGGACAGCACTAACAATCAGCCCCAGCATTTT
. TRBJ1-6 . TRBV11-2 13 CASSSRDVAPLHF TGTGCCAGCAGCAGCAGGGATGTGGCACCCCTCCACTTT
. TRBJ2-1 TRBD2 TRBV7-2 16 CASSLTAGGTYNEQFF TGTGCCAGCAGCCTAACCGCGGGGGGGACCTACAATGAGCAGTTCTTC
. TRBJ2-7 TRBD1 TRBV7-2 14 CASSYGQGPYEQYF TGTGCCAGCAGCTACGGACAGGGCCCTTACGAGCAGTACTTC
. TRBJ1-1 . TRBV27 17 CASSLAGGLGTNTEAFF TGTGCCAGCAGTTTGGCGGGCGGCCTAGGGACTAACACTGAAGCTTTCTTT
. TRBJ2-7 TRBD2 TRBV5-4 16 CASSLGGAGVGNEQYF TGTGCCAGCAGCTTGGGAGGGGCGGGAGTGGGCAACGAGCAGTACTTC
. TRBJ2-1 TRBD2 TRBV19 14 CASSSGGAYNEQFF TGTGCCAGCAGTAGCGGGGGGGCCTACAATGAGCAGTTCTTC
. TRBJ1-2 . TRBV5-1 15 CASSSAQPTIYGYTF TGCGCCAGCAGCTCCGCACAGCCGACCATCTATGGCTACACCTTC
once TRBJ2-5 TRBD1 TRBV7-3 16 CASSLPSGTGGETQYF TGTGCCAGCAGCCTACCCTCCGGGACAGGGGGAGAGACCCAGTACTTC